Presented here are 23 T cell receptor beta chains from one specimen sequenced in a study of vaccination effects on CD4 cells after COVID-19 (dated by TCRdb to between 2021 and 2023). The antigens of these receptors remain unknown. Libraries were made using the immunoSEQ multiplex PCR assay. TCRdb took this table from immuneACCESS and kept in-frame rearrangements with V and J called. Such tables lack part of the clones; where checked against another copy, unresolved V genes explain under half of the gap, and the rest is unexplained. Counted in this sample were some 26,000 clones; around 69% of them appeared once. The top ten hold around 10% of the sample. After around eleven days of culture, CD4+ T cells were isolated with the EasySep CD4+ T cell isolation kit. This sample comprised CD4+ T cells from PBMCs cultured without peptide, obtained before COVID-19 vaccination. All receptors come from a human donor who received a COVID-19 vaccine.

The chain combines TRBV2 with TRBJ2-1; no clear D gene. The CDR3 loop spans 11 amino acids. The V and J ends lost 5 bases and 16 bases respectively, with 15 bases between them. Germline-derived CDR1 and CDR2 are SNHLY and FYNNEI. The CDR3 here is CASSSARSLFF. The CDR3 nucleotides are TGTGCCAGCAGTTCCGCCCGGTCCTTATTCTTC.

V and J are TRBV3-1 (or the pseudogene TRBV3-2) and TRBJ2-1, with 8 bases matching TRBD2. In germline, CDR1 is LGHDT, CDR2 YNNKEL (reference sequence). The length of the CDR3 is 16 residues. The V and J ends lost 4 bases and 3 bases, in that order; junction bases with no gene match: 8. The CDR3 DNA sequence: TGTGCCAGCAGCCCCACGGGAGGGAGGGGCTACAATGAGCAGTTCTTC. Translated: CASSPTGGRGYNEQFF.

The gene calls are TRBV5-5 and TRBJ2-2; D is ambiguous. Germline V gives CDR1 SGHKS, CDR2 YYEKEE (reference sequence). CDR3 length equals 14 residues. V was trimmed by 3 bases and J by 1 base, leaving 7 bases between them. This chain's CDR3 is CASSSFRNTGELFF. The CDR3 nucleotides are TGTGCCAGCAGCTCCTTCAGGAACACCGGGGAGCTGTTTTTT.

The CDR3 DNA reads TGCGCCAGCGGGACAGGGGGTAATAATTCACCCCTCCACTTT. Translating it yields CASGTGGNNSPLHF. This chain connects TRBV5-1 to TRBJ1-6, with 11 bases matching TRBD1. Looked up from germline, CDR1 is SGHRS and CDR2 is YFSETQ. The V gene end was trimmed by 7 bases and the J gene end by 5 bases; junction bases not matched to a gene: 2. There are 14 residues in the CDR3.

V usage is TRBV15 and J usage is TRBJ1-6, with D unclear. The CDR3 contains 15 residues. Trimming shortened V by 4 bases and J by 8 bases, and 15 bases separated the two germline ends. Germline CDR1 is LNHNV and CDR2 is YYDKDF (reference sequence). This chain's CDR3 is CATSNRWSPDSPLHF. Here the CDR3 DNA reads TGTGCCACCAGCAACCGCTGGAGTCCGGATTCACCCCTCCACTTT.

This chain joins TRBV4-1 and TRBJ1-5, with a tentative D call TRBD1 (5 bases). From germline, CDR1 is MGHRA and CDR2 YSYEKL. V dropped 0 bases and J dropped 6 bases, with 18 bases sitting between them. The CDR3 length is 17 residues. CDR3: CASSQDVGTGAFQPQHF. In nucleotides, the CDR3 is TGCGCCAGCAGCCAAGATGTTGGGACCGGGGCTTTTCAGCCCCAGCATTTT.

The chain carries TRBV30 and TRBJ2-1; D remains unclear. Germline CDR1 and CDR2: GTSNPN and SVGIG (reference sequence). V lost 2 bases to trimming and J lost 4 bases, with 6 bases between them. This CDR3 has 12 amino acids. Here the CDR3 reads CAWSPTYNEQFF. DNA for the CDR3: TGTGCCTGGAGTCCCACTTACAATGAGCAGTTCTTC.

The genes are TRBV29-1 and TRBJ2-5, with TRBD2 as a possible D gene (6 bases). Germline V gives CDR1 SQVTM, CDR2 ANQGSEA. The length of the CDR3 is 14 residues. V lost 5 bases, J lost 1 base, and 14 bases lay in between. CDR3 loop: CSVRGRDSQETQYF. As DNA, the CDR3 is TGCAGCGTTCGCGGACGGGACTCCCAAGAGACCCAGTACTTC.

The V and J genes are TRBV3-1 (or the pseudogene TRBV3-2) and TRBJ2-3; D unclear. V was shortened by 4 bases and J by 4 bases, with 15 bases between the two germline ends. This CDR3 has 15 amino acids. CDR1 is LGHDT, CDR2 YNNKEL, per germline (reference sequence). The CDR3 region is CASSLRAWSSDTQYF. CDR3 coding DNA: TGTGCCAGCAGCCTCCGGGCCTGGAGCTCAGATACGCAGTATTTT.

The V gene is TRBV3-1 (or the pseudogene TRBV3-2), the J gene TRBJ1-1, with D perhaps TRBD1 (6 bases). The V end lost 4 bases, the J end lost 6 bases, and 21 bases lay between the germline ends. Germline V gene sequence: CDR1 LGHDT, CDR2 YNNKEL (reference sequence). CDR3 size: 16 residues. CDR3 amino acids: CASSLGFKGGTAEAFF. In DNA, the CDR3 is TGTGCCAGCAGCCTCGGCTTCAAGGGGGGCACCGCTGAAGCTTTCTTT.

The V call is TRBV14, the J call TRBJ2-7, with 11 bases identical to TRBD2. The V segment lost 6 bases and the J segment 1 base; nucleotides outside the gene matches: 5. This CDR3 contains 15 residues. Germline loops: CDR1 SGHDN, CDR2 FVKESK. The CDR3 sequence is CASRKTSGKSYEQYF. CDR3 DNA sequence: TGTGCCAGCAGAAAGACTAGCGGGAAGTCCTACGAGCAGTACTTC.

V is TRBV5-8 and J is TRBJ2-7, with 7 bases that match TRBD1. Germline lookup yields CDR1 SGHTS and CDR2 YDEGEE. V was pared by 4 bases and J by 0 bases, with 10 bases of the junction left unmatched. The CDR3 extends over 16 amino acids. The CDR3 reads CASSLQGIGSSYEQYF. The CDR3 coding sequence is TGTGCCAGCAGCCTACAGGGGATTGGAAGCTCCTACGAGCAGTACTTC.

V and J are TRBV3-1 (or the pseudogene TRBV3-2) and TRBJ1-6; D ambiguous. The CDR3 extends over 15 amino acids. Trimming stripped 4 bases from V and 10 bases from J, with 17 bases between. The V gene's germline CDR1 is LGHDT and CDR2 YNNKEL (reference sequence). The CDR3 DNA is TGTGCCAGCAGCCGCCCGGACCGCCAGAGCTCACCCCTCCACTTT. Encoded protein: CASSRPDRQSSPLHF.

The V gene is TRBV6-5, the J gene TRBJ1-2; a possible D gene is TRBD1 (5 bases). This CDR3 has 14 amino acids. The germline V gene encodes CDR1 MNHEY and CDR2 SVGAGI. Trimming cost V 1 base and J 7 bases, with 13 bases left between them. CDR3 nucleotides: TGTGCCAGCAGTTACTGGCAGGGCGTGGGTGGCTACACCTTC. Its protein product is CASSYWQGVGGYTF.

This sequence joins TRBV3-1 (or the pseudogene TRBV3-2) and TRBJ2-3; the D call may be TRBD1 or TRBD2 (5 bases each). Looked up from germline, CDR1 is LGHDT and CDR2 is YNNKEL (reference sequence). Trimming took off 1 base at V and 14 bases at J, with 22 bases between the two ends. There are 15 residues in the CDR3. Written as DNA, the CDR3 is TGTGCCAGCAGCCAAGGGAGTGGTGGGACCCAATCCAGGTATTTT. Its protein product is CASSQGSGGTQSRYF.

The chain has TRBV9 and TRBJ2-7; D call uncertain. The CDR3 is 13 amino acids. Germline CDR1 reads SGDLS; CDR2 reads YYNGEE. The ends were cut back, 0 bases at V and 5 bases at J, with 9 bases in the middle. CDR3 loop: CASSVGGVHEQYF. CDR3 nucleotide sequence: TGTGCCAGCAGCGTAGGTGGGGTACACGAGCAGTACTTC.

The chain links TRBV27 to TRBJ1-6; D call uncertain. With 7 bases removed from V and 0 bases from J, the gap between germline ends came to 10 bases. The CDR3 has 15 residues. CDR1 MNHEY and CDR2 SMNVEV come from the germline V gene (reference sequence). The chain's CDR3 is CASTRASSYNSPLHF. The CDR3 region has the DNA TGTGCCAGCACCCGAGCAAGCTCCTATAATTCACCCCTCCACTTT.

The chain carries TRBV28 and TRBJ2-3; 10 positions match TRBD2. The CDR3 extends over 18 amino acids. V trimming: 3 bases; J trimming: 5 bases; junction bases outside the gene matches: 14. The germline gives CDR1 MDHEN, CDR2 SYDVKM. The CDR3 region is CASSFSLGLAGAVDTQYF. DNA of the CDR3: TGTGCCAGCAGTTTCTCTCTCGGGCTAGCGGGAGCGGTAGATACGCAGTATTTT. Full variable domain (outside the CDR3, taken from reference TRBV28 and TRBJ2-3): DVKVTQSSRYLVKRTGEKVFLECVQDMDHENMFWYRQDPGLGLRLIYFSYDVKMKEKGDIPEGYSVSREKKERFSLILESASTNQTSMYLCASSFSLGLAGAVDTQYFGPGTRLTVL.

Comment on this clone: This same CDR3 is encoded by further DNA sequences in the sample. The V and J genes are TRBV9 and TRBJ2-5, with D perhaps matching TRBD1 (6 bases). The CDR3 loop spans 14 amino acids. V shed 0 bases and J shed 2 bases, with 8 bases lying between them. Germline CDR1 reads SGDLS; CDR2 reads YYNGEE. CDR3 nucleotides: TGTGCCAGCAGCGTAGGGACAGTTCAAGAGACCCAGTACTTC. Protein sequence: CASSVGTVQETQYF.

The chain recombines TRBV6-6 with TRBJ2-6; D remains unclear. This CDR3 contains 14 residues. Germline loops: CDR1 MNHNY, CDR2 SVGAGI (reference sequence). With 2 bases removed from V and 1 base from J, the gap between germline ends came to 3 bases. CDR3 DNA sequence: TGTGCCAGCAGTTACACATCTGGGGCCAACGTCCTGACTTTC. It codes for CASSYTSGANVLTF.

The CDR3 nucleotides are TGTGCCAGCAGCTTAGTCTGGGGACAGGGGGCTGAAGCTTTCTTT. Its protein is CASSLVWGQGAEAFF. The rearrangement joins TRBV7-6 to TRBJ1-1; 11 nucleotides match TRBD1. The V gene's germline CDR1 is SGHVS and CDR2 FNYEAQ. This CDR3 is built from 15 residues. Trimming removed 1 base from V and 6 bases from J; junction bases left unmatched: 4.

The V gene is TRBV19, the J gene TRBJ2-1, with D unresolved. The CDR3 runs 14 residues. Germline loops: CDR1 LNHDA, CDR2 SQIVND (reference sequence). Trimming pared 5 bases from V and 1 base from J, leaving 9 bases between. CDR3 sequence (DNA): TGTGCCAGTAGTTCGTCACGTTCCTACAATGAGCAGTTCTTC. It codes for CASSSSRSYNEQFF.

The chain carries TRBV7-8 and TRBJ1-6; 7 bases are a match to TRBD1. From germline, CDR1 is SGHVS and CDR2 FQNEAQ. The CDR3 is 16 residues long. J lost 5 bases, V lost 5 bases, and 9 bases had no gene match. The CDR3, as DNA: TGTGCCAGCAGCCTCCTCGGGACAGCTAATAATTCACCCCTCCACTTT. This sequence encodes CASSLLGTANNSPLHF.